The subject of this entry is one T cell receptor beta chain. Its cognate antigen is unknown. The entry originates in a study of T-cell reconstitution after alpha-beta-depleted transplantation in children. Preparation of the TCRbeta library was carried out with unique molecular identifiers. TCRdb reanalysed the PCR reads using MiXCR and keeps one entry per CDR3 protein. The table includes 500,000 to 650,000 distinct CDR3 sequences, 13% detected once. The V and J ends lost 3 bases and 1 base respectively, with 20 bases between them. The CDR3 loop spans 18 amino acids. Germline CDR1 reads SGHAT; CDR2 reads FQDESV (reference sequence). Broader study findings: Expanded graft clones numbering several hundred reportedly gave rise to alpha-beta T cells about two months after transplant. Recipient T cells and thymic progenitors that survived gave rise to the high TCRbeta diversity observed at day 60 in some patients. Newly produced T cells mostly provided counts and TCRbeta diversity after one year, as hyperexpanded clones declined.

The chain couples TRBV11-1 to TRBJ2-3, with a tentative D call TRBD2 (5 bases). The sequence was collected from a male patient between 10 and 17 years old who had a stem cell transplant for acute myeloid leukemia, so the T cells may come from the graft donor. This specimen was PBMCs, mostly from graft donor cells, taken 360 days after TCRalphabeta/CD19-depleted stem cell transplant. The CDR3 reads CASSFGGRTVLGTDTQYF. CDR3 coding DNA: TGTGCCAGCAGCTTTGGAGGCAGGACCGTGTTAGGCACAGATACGCAGTATTTT.